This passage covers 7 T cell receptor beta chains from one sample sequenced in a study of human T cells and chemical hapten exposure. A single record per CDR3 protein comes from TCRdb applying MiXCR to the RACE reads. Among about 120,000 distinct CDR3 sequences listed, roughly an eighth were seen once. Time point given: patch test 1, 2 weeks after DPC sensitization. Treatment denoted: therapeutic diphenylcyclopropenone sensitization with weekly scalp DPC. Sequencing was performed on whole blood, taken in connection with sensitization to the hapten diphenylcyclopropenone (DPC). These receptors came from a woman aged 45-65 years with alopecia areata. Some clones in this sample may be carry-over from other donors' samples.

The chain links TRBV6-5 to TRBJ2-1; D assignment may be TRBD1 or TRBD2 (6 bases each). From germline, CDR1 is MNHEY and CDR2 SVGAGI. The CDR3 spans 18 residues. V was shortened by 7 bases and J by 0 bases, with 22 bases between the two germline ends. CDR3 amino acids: CASKGGHPWLTSYNEQFF. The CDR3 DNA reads TGTGCCAGCAAGGGGGGACATCCGTGGCTAACCTCCTACAATGAGCAGTTCTTC.

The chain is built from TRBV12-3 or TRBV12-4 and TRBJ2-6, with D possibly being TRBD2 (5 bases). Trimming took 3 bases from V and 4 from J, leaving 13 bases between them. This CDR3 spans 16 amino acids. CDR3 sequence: CASSFDRTPGANVLTF. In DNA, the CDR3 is TGTGCCAGCAGTTTCGATCGGACTCCAGGGGCCAACGTCCTGACTTTC.

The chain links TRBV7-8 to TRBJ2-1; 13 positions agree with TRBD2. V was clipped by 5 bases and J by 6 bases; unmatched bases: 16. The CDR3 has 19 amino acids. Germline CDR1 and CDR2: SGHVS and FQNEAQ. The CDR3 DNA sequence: TGTGCCAGCAGCCCGCCCATTCAGGGACTAGCGGGGCCTGGCAATGAGCAGTTCTTC. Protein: CASSPPIQGLAGPGNEQFF. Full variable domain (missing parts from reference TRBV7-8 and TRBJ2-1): GAGVSQSPRYKVAKRGQDVALRCDPISGHVSLFWYQQALGQGPEFLTYFQNEAQLDKSGLPSDRFFAERPEGSVSTLKIQRTQQEDSAVYLCASSPPIQGLAGPGNEQFFGPGTRLTVL.

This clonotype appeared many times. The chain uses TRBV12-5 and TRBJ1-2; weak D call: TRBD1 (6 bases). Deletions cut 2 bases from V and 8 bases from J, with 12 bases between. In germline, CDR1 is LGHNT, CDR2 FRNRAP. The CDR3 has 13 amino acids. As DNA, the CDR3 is TGTGCTAGTGGTTTGTCCCCCAGGGGCGGCTACACCTTC. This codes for CASGLSPRGGYTF.

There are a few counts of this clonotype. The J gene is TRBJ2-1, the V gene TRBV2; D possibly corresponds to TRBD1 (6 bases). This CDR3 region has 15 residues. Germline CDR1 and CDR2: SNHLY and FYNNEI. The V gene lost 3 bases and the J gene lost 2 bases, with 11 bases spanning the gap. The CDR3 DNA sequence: TGTGCCAGCAGTGAGGACAGTAACCCCTACAATGAGCAGTTCTTC. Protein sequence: CASSEDSNPYNEQFF.

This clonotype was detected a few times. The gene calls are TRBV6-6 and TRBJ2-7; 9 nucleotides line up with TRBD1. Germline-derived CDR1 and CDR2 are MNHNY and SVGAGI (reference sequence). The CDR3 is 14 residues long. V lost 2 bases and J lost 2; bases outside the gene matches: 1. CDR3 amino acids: CASSYGTGPYEQYF. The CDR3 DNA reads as TGTGCCAGCAGTTACGGGACAGGGCCCTACGAGCAGTACTTC.

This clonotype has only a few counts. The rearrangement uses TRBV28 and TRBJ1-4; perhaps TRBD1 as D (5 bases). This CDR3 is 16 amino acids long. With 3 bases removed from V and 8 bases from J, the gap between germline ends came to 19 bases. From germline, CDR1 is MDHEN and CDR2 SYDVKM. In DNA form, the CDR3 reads TGTGCCAGCAGTTTTGGAGTGGGGGGAAACCTAGAAAAACTGTTTTTT. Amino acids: CASSFGVGGNLEKLFF.